Shown below are 5 T cell receptor beta chains from a single sample sequenced in a study of CD8 T cells in Susac syndrome. A quantity of about 0.5 to 1 ug RNA underwent reverse transcription using random hexamers. TCRdb reprocessed the immunoSEQ multiplex PCR reads via MiXCR and lists one record per CDR3 protein. The sample consists of 110,000 or so distinct CDR3 sequences, just under 95% of them appearing once. The sample was CD4+ T cells from PBMCs. The receptors shown here come from a human donor with multiple sclerosis.

J is TRBJ1-5 and V is TRBV12-3 or TRBV12-4, with D unresolved. CDR3 length equals 14 residues. V gave up 1 base and J gave up 2 bases, with 6 bases separating them. CDR3 loop: CASSLGHGNQPQHF. The CDR3 DNA reads as TGTGCCAGCAGTTTAGGGCACGGCAATCAGCCCCAGCATTTT.

This sequence joins TRBV2 and TRBJ2-3; tentative D call: TRBD1 (5 bases). The germline gives CDR1 SNHLY, CDR2 FYNNEI. The CDR3 has 13 amino acids. Trimming cost V 4 bases and J 5 bases, with 10 bases left between them. This chain's CDR3 is CASSAQGIDTQYF. For the CDR3, the DNA is TGTGCCAGCAGTGCCCAGGGAATAGATACGCAGTATTTT.

The V call is TRBV14, the J call TRBJ2-7; 9 bases align to TRBD1. J gave up 5 bases and V 5 bases, and 4 bases lay outside the gene matches. CDR3 size: 13 residues. Germline V CDR1 and CDR2: SGHDN, FVKESK. CDR3: CASSDRTGDEQYF. In DNA form, the CDR3 reads TGTGCCAGCAGCGACCGGACAGGGGACGAGCAGTACTTC.

The rearrangement joins TRBV6-6 to TRBJ2-4; 9 positions match TRBD1. There are 14 residues in the CDR3. The V segment lost 0 bases and the J segment 8 bases; nucleotides outside the gene matches: 2. Germline-derived CDR1 and CDR2 are MNHNY and SVGAGI (reference sequence). CDR3 DNA: TGTGCCAGCAGTTACTCGAGACAGGGGGACATTCAGTACTTC. It is translated as CASSYSRQGDIQYF.

The J gene is TRBJ1-6, the V gene TRBV11-2, with TRBD1 identical over 10 bases. The J segment lost 9 bases and the V segment lost 1 base, leaving 3 bases of the junction unmatched. The germline V gene has CDR1 SGHAT and CDR2 FQNNGV. The CDR3 is made up of 15 amino acids. CDR3 in DNA: TGTGCCAGCAGCTTAGGGGACAGGGGAAGTTCACCCCTCCACTTT. Protein: CASSLGDRGSSPLHF.